One sample yielded the 13 T cell receptor beta chains listed below, sequenced in a study of T cell changes during pregnancy in multiple sclerosis. This table comes from immunoSEQ multiplex PCR, and its TCRdb copy is limited to in-frame clones, with some not included. The sample records tens of thousands of clones, about nine tenths being singletons. The sample consisted of CD8+ T cells from peripheral blood mononuclear cells, taken in the second trimester of pregnancy. The receptor set was obtained from a female donor with multiple sclerosis, enrolled in a pregnancy study.

The rearrangement uses TRBV6-5 and TRBJ2-7; 8 bases line up with TRBD2. This CDR3 comprises 12 residues. CDR1 and CDR2 (germline): MNHEY, SVGAGI. The J segment lost 1 base and the V segment lost 8 bases, leaving 1 base of the junction unmatched. CDR3 nucleotides: TGTGCCAGCTCGGGGGGGTCCTACGAGCAGTACTTC. It specifies CASSGGSYEQYF.

The CDR3 sequence is CASSQAAGRSEKLFF. The CDR3 nucleotides read TGCGCCAGCAGCCAAGCAGCCGGGAGGAGTGAAAAACTGTTTTTT. The chain carries TRBV4-1 and TRBJ1-4; unclear D gene. Deletions cut 1 base from V and 7 bases from J, with 13 bases between. CDR1 MGHRA and CDR2 YSYEKL come from the germline V gene. This CDR3 region has 15 residues.

The chain carries TRBV28 and TRBJ2-1, with 7 positions matching TRBD2. V trimming: 2 bases; J trimming: 8 bases; junction bases outside the gene matches: 12. Germline CDR1 reads MDHEN; CDR2 reads SYDVKM. The CDR3 is 16 residues long. This chain's CDR3 is CASSLPEGAGSHEQFF. DNA for the CDR3: TGTGCCAGCAGTTTACCTGAGGGAGCGGGATCCCATGAGCAGTTCTTC.

The chain joins TRBV27 to TRBJ2-7; TRBD1 matches 7 bases. CDR1 and CDR2 (germline): MNHEY, SMNVEV (reference sequence). Losses at the gene ends were 7 bases for V and 4 bases for J; bases not matched to a gene: 16. This CDR3 comprises 16 residues. CDR3 residues: CASKSIHGQANYEQYF. The CDR3 DNA reads TGTGCCAGCAAAAGCATACACGGACAGGCCAATTACGAGCAGTACTTC.

The chain has TRBV29-1 and TRBJ1-2; perhaps TRBD1 as D (5 bases). The CDR3 consists of 16 residues. The germline gives CDR1 SQVTM, CDR2 ANQGSEA. The V end lost 0 bases, the J end lost 5 bases, and 19 bases lay between the germline ends. The CDR3 loop reads CSVEELSRGKTYGYTF. CDR3 sequence (DNA): TGCAGCGTTGAAGAACTTTCTAGGGGCAAGACGTATGGCTACACCTTC.

The chain links TRBV27 to TRBJ1-1; D gene unclear. V lost 4 bases, J lost 4 bases, and 13 bases lay in between. Germline lookup yields CDR1 MNHEY and CDR2 SMNVEV (reference sequence). The CDR3 totals 14 residues. CDR3 nucleotide sequence: TGTGCCAGCAGTTCAGGTCGGGGAATCACTGAAGCTTTCTTT. Translation: CASSSGRGITEAFF.

The chain employs TRBV2 and TRBJ2-1, with 15 bases identical to TRBD2. Germline V lookup: CDR1 SNHLY, CDR2 FYNNEI. The ends lost 6 bases at V and 2 bases at J; junction bases unmatched: 11. CDR3 length equals 19 residues. Written as DNA, the CDR3 is TGTGCCAGCAGGGAGGGACTAGCGGGAGGATTTTCAGCCTACAATGAGCAGTTCTTC. Residues: CASREGLAGGFSAYNEQFF.

J is TRBJ1-2 and V is TRBV10-3, with 8 nucleotides matching TRBD1. Losses at the gene ends were 5 bases for V and 3 bases for J; bases not matched to a gene: 5. The CDR3 is 14 amino acids. Germline CDR1 and CDR2: ENHRY and SYGVKD. DNA of the CDR3: TGTGCCATCAGTCCAACAGGGGGAGACTATGGCTACACCTTC. Protein sequence: CAISPTGGDYGYTF.

The J gene is TRBJ2-7, the V gene TRBV27, with D possibly matching TRBD2 (6 bases). V was cut by 6 bases and J by 1 base, with 13 bases left in between. The CDR3 loop spans 14 amino acids. In germline, CDR1 is MNHEY, CDR2 SMNVEV (reference sequence). The CDR3: CASRTLGGSYEQYF. CDR3 nucleotide sequence: TGTGCCAGCAGAACCCTGGGGGGATCCTACGAGCAGTACTTC.

The CDR3 DNA sequence: TGTGCCAGCAGCGGGGGGAACCACCTGTACGAGCAGTACTTC. As protein: CASSGGNHLYEQYF. The rearrangement links TRBV6-1 to TRBJ2-7; 7 nucleotides match TRBD2. CDR3 length: 14 residues. V was pared by 6 bases and J by 4 bases, with 9 bases of the junction left unmatched. Germline CDR1 MNHNS, CDR2 SASEGT.

This clone was found once. This sequence joins TRBV2 and TRBJ1-2; perhaps TRBD1 as D (5 bases). The length of the CDR3 is 13 residues. In germline, CDR1 is SNHLY, CDR2 FYNNEI. The V gene lost 7 bases and the J gene lost 7 bases, with 16 bases spanning the gap. The CDR3 sequence: CASNHGGAGGYTF. For the CDR3, the DNA is TGTGCCAGCAACCATGGAGGGGCGGGTGGCTACACCTTC.

This clone is a singleton in its sample. The rearrangement joins TRBV6-1 to TRBJ1-3; TRBD1 agrees at 8 bases. The CDR3 covers 14 residues. V was pared by 3 bases and J by 4 bases, with 2 bases of the junction left unmatched. CDR1 MNHNS and CDR2 SASEGT come from the germline V gene. The CDR3 coding sequence is TGTGCCAGCAGTGAGGGGACAGGAGGAAACACCATATATTTT. Encoded protein: CASSEGTGGNTIYF.

The chain combines TRBV5-1 with TRBJ1-1; a weak D match, TRBD1 (6 bases). Trimming shortened V by 2 bases and J by 4 bases, and 12 bases separated the two germline ends. The CDR3 spans 14 residues. CDR1 is SGHRS, CDR2 YFSETQ, per germline. The CDR3 region is CASSLQGGSTEAFF. DNA of the CDR3: TGCGCCAGCAGCTTACAGGGCGGGAGCACTGAAGCTTTCTTT.